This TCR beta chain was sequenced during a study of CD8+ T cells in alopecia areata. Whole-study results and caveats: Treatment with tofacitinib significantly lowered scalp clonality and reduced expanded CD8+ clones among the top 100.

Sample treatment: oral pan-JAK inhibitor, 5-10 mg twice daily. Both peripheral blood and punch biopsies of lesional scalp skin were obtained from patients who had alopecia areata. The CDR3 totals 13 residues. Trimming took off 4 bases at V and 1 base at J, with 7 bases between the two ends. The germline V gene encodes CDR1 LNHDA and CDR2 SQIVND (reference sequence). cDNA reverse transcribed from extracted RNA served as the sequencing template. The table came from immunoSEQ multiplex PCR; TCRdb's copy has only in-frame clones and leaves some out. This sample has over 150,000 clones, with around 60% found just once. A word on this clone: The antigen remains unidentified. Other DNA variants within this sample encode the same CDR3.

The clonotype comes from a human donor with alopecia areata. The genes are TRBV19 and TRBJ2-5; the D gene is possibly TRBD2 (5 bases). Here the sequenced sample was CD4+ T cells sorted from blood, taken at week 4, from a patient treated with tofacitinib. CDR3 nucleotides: TGTGCCAGTAGTAGCAGCGGCCAAGAGACCCAGTACTTC. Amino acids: CASSSSGQETQYF.